The rows below give T cell receptor beta chains drawn from one sample of a study of T cells after yellow fever vaccination. TCRdb reprocessed the 5' RACE reads with MiXCR, giving one entry per CDR3 protein. The sample comprises hundreds of thousands of distinct CDR3 sequences, roughly 22% of which are singletons, and about a sixth rests with the top ten. The material was PBMCs, obtained 21 days after the first yellow fever vaccination. The receptors here all came from a man younger than 35 who received the YFV17D yellow fever vaccine. Each CDR3 is given with its conserved first and last residue. The D gene is left open where the match is weak. Clone sizes are given selectively: once, few, many, or a class where the clone is expanded.

v_call: TRBV6-1
j_call: TRBJ2-5
d_call: TRBD1
clone_size: .
cdr3_aa: CASRPGTAVETQYF
cdr3_nt: TGTGCCAGCAGACCCGGGACAGCCGTGGAGACCCAGTACTTC

v_call: TRBV5-1
j_call: TRBJ2-3
d_call: TRBD2
clone_size: many
cdr3_aa: CASRLAGGSDTQYF
cdr3_nt: TGCGCCAGCCGACTAGCGGGGGGAAGCGATACGCAGTATTTT

v_call: TRBV25-1
j_call: TRBJ2-5
d_call: TRBD2
clone_size: few
cdr3_aa: CASSETSGVGETQYF
cdr3_nt: TGTGCCAGCAGTGAGACTAGCGGGGTTGGGGAGACCCAGTACTTC

v_call: TRBV6-5
j_call: TRBJ1-2
d_call: .
clone_size: few
cdr3_aa: CASSYDRLSRGYTF
cdr3_nt: TGTGCCAGCAGTTATGACAGGTTGTCCCGGGGCTACACCTTC

v_call: TRBV29-1
j_call: TRBJ1-2
d_call: .
clone_size: few
cdr3_aa: CSVTGTWYGYGYTF
cdr3_nt: TGCAGCGTTACAGGGACTTGGTACGGCTATGGCTACACCTTC

v_call: TRBV5-1
j_call: TRBJ1-2
d_call: .
clone_size: .
cdr3_aa: CASSLEGREAYGYTF
cdr3_nt: TGCGCCAGCAGCTTGGAAGGCAGGGAGGCCTATGGCTACACCTTC

v_call: TRBV7-2
j_call: TRBJ2-3
d_call: .
clone_size: .
cdr3_aa: CASSITSFSTDTQYF
cdr3_nt: TGTGCCAGCAGCATTACTAGCTTCAGCACAGATACGCAGTATTTT

v_call: TRBV4-1
j_call: TRBJ2-5
d_call: .
clone_size: .
cdr3_aa: CASSQVGAEYQETQYF
cdr3_nt: TGCGCCAGCAGCCAAGTTGGGGCAGAATACCAAGAGACCCAGTACTTC

v_call: TRBV7-9
j_call: TRBJ1-2
d_call: .
clone_size: few
cdr3_aa: CASSLASQNYGYTF
cdr3_nt: TGTGCCAGCAGCTTAGCGTCGCAGAACTATGGCTACACCTTC

v_call: TRBV12-3/TRBV12-4
j_call: TRBJ2-1
d_call: .
clone_size: .
cdr3_aa: CASSFPPLTNEQFF
cdr3_nt: TGTGCCAGCAGTTTTCCCCCCCTGACCAATGAGCAGTTCTTC

v_call: TRBV7-2
j_call: TRBJ2-1
d_call: TRBD2
clone_size: many
cdr3_aa: CASSFSGGGPREQFF
cdr3_nt: TGTGCCAGCAGCTTTAGCGGGGGGGGCCCACGGGAGCAGTTCTTC

v_call: TRBV5-6
j_call: TRBJ1-1
d_call: .
clone_size: few
cdr3_aa: CASSVREVSFF
cdr3_nt: TGTGCCAGCAGCGTCAGGGAGGTATCTTTCTTT

v_call: TRBV12-3/TRBV12-4
j_call: TRBJ1-5
d_call: .
clone_size: few
cdr3_aa: CASSLQNQPQHF
cdr3_nt: TGTGCCAGCAGTTTACAAAATCAGCCCCAGCATTTT

v_call: TRBV5-1
j_call: TRBJ1-1
d_call: .
clone_size: many
cdr3_aa: CASSLNIGANTEAFF
cdr3_nt: TGCGCCAGCAGCTTGAATATAGGGGCGAACACTGAAGCTTTCTTT

v_call: TRBV6-2/TRBV6-3
j_call: TRBJ1-1
d_call: .
clone_size: .
cdr3_aa: CASTQQGGPEAFF
cdr3_nt: TGTGCCAGCACTCAACAGGGAGGTCCTGAAGCTTTCTTT

v_call: TRBV27
j_call: TRBJ1-5
d_call: .
clone_size: few
cdr3_aa: CASSFPGQPQHF
cdr3_nt: TGTGCCAGCAGTTTCCCCGGTCAGCCCCAGCATTTT

v_call: TRBV15
j_call: TRBJ1-1
d_call: TRBD1
clone_size: few
cdr3_aa: CATSRGNRGEAFF
cdr3_nt: TGTGCCACCAGCAGAGGGAACAGGGGTGAAGCTTTCTTT

v_call: TRBV9
j_call: TRBJ2-3
d_call: .
clone_size: few
cdr3_aa: CASSVGLDGTDTQYF
cdr3_nt: TGTGCCAGCAGCGTGGGGCTAGATGGTACAGATACGCAGTATTTT

v_call: TRBV11-2
j_call: TRBJ2-1
d_call: .
clone_size: few
cdr3_aa: CASSPSLLTGSSYNEQFF
cdr3_nt: TGTGCCAGCAGCCCGAGCCTATTAACGGGGAGCTCCTACAATGAGCAGTTCTTC

v_call: TRBV12-3/TRBV12-4
j_call: TRBJ2-5
d_call: .
clone_size: .
cdr3_aa: CASSLWGHGGETQYF
cdr3_nt: TGTGCCAGCAGTTTATGGGGACACGGGGGAGAGACCCAGTACTTC

v_call: TRBV7-2
j_call: TRBJ1-4
d_call: .
clone_size: few
cdr3_aa: CASSLLGGSTNEKLFF
cdr3_nt: TGTGCCAGCAGCTTGCTCGGGGGCTCAACTAATGAAAAACTGTTTTTT

v_call: TRBV19
j_call: TRBJ1-6
d_call: .
clone_size: .
cdr3_aa: CASMTGGSPLHF
cdr3_nt: TGTGCCAGTATGACTGGGGGTTCACCCCTCCACTTT

v_call: TRBV2
j_call: TRBJ1-6
d_call: .
clone_size: .
cdr3_aa: CASGSGSSYNSPLHF
cdr3_nt: TGTGCCAGCGGCTCTGGAAGCTCCTATAATTCACCCCTCCACTTT

v_call: TRBV12-3/TRBV12-4
j_call: TRBJ2-3
d_call: .
clone_size: few
cdr3_aa: CASRPRLGDTQYF
cdr3_nt: TGTGCCAGCAGACCCCGACTAGGCGATACGCAGTATTTT

v_call: TRBV10-2
j_call: TRBJ2-2
d_call: TRBD2
clone_size: .
cdr3_aa: CASRPSGAGELFF
cdr3_nt: TGCGCCAGCAGACCTAGCGGCGCCGGGGAGCTGTTTTTT

v_call: TRBV9
j_call: TRBJ1-1
d_call: .
clone_size: .
cdr3_aa: CASSVGGRGVREAFF
cdr3_nt: TGTGCCAGCAGCGTAGGGGGTAGGGGGGTGCGAGAAGCTTTCTTT

v_call: TRBV14
j_call: TRBJ1-1
d_call: .
clone_size: .
cdr3_aa: CASGQINEAFF
cdr3_nt: TGTGCCAGTGGACAGATTAATGAAGCTTTCTTT

v_call: TRBV14
j_call: TRBJ2-3
d_call: TRBD2
clone_size: many
cdr3_aa: CASSQRPGLAGTTDTQYF
cdr3_nt: TGTGCCAGCAGCCAGCGCCCCGGACTAGCGGGGACCACAGATACGCAGTATTTT

v_call: TRBV7-2
j_call: TRBJ2-5
d_call: .
clone_size: few
cdr3_aa: CASSTYRETQYF
cdr3_nt: TGTGCCAGCAGCACCTATAGAGAGACCCAGTACTTC

v_call: TRBV6-5
j_call: TRBJ1-4
d_call: TRBD1
clone_size: .
cdr3_aa: CASSYSQGGVNEKLFF
cdr3_nt: TGTGCCAGCAGTTACTCGCAGGGGGGGGTGAATGAAAAACTGTTTTTT

v_call: TRBV4-2
j_call: TRBJ1-5
d_call: .
clone_size: few
cdr3_aa: CASSQDLTGQPQHF
cdr3_nt: TGTGCCAGCAGCCAAGATTTAACAGGCCAGCCCCAGCATTTT

v_call: TRBV2
j_call: TRBJ1-5
d_call: .
clone_size: .
cdr3_aa: CASRLGMRGNQPQHF
cdr3_nt: TGTGCCAGCAGACTGGGGATGAGGGGCAATCAGCCCCAGCATTTT

v_call: TRBV6-2/TRBV6-3
j_call: TRBJ2-7
d_call: .
clone_size: .
cdr3_aa: CASSYTGNQYF
cdr3_nt: TGTGCCAGCAGTTACACAGGGAACCAGTACTTC

v_call: TRBV12-3/TRBV12-4
j_call: TRBJ2-7
d_call: .
clone_size: .
cdr3_aa: CASNGGYEQYF
cdr3_nt: TGTGCCAGCAATGGCGGCTACGAGCAGTACTTC

v_call: TRBV25-1
j_call: TRBJ2-3
d_call: .
clone_size: few
cdr3_aa: CASSVSGDTQYF
cdr3_nt: TGTGCCAGCAGTGTTTCGGGAGATACGCAGTATTTT

v_call: TRBV6-1
j_call: TRBJ2-3
d_call: TRBD2
clone_size: .
cdr3_aa: CASSGTSGGRTDTQYF
cdr3_nt: TGTGCCAGCAGTGGGACTAGCGGGGGGCGCACAGATACGCAGTATTTT

v_call: TRBV15
j_call: TRBJ2-1
d_call: .
clone_size: .
cdr3_aa: CATSTGDGEQFF
cdr3_nt: TGTGCCACCAGCACCGGGGATGGTGAGCAGTTCTTC

v_call: TRBV11-3
j_call: TRBJ2-5
d_call: .
clone_size: few
cdr3_aa: CASSEGVGGLETQYF
cdr3_nt: TGTGCCAGCAGCGAGGGGGTAGGGGGATTGGAGACCCAGTACTTC

v_call: TRBV5-1
j_call: TRBJ2-3
d_call: TRBD2
clone_size: .
cdr3_aa: CASSLEASGPDTQYF
cdr3_nt: TGCGCCAGCAGCTTGGAGGCTAGCGGCCCGGATACGCAGTATTTT

v_call: TRBV3-1
j_call: TRBJ2-5
d_call: TRBD2
clone_size: .
cdr3_aa: CAISPWTSGEIGQETQYF
cdr3_nt: TGTGCCATCAGTCCTTGGACTAGCGGGGAGATAGGCCAAGAGACCCAGTACTTC

v_call: TRBV20-1
j_call: TRBJ1-4
d_call: .
clone_size: .
cdr3_aa: CSARADTTNEKLFF
cdr3_nt: TGCAGTGCTAGAGCGGATACAACTAATGAAAAACTGTTTTTT

v_call: TRBV10-3
j_call: TRBJ1-1
d_call: .
clone_size: .
cdr3_aa: CAITQTTLNTEAFF
cdr3_nt: TGTGCCATCACCCAGACGACCTTGAACACTGAAGCTTTCTTT

v_call: TRBV12-3/TRBV12-4
j_call: TRBJ2-2
d_call: TRBD1
clone_size: .
cdr3_aa: CASSLHLTGGSTGELFF
cdr3_nt: TGTGCCAGCAGTTTGCACCTTACAGGGGGGTCGACCGGGGAGCTGTTTTTT

v_call: TRBV20-1
j_call: TRBJ2-2
d_call: .
clone_size: few
cdr3_aa: CSARDRGYPGTGELFF
cdr3_nt: TGCAGTGCTAGAGACCGGGGCTACCCGGGCACCGGGGAGCTGTTTTTT

v_call: TRBV20-1
j_call: TRBJ1-5
d_call: TRBD1
clone_size: .
cdr3_aa: CSASGGQGDQPQHF
cdr3_nt: TGCAGTGCTAGTGGGGGTCAGGGGGATCAGCCCCAGCATTTT